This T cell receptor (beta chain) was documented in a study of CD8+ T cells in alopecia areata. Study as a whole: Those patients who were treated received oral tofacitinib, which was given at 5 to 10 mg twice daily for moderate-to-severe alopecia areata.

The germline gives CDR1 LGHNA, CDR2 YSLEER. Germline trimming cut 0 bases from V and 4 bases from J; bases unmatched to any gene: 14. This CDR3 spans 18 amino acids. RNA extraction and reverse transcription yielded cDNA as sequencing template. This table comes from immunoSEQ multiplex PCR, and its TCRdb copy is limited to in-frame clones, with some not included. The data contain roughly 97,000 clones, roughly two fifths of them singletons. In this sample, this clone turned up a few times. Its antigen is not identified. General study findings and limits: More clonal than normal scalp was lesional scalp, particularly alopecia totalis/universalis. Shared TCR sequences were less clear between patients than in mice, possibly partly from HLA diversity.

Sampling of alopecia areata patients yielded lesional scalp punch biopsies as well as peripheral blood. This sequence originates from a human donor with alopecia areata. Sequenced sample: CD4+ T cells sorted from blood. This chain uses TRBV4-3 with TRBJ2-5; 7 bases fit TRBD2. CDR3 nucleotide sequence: TGCGCCAGCAGCCAAGATCGACCGGTTGGCGGGGGTGGAGAGACCCAGTACTTC. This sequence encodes CASSQDRPVGGGGETQYF.